This entry concerns a single TCR beta chain. The CDR3 spans 15 residues. Germline CDR1 and CDR2: SGHRS and YFSETQ. Trimming removed 2 bases from V and 0 bases from J, with 10 bases in between. MiXCR was run by TCRdb on the 5' RACE reads, yielding one entry per CDR3 protein. The sample holds a few hundred thousand distinct CDR3 sequences; 15% to 20% are singletons and the top ten take roughly a fifth. These data originate in a study of T-cell memory formation after mild COVID-19. Overall study context: Largely donor-specific TCR clusters were found.

The clonotype comes from a young man who had mild COVID-19 (a few samples of this study predate the infection). Cell type and time point are not known. Sequencing used PBMCs or a T cell subset sorted from them (not recorded which). The chain links TRBV5-1 to TRBJ2-3; no clear D. The DNA for the CDR3 is TGCGCCAGCAGCTTTCTTCCCAGCAGCACAGATACGCAGTATTTT. As protein: CASSFLPSSTDTQYF.